Listed below are T cell receptor beta chains from one sample, sequenced in a study of regulatory T cells in long-lasting Graves disease. TCRdb used MiXCR to reprocess the multiplex PCR reads, holding one entry per CDR3 protein. The data contain over 350,000 distinct CDR3 sequences, 15% of them seen just once; the ten biggest clones take up under 9%. This sample was shared with a second study, whose subject was T cells in Graves' hyperthyroidism and ophthalmopathy.

This material consisted of peripheral blood mononuclear cells (PBMCs), taken at new diagnosis, from a patient treated with antithyroid drugs. All receptors come from a woman aged 40-49 years with Graves disease. Both conserved end residues are part of each CDR3. Fields, in order: V gene, J gene, clone size, D gene, CDR3 DNA, CDR3 protein. A D gene is named only where the DNA matches it firmly. Size values are once, few and many counts, or a class for expanded clones, and some rows have none.

v_gene: TRBV6-2/TRBV6-3; j_gene: TRBJ2-7; abundance: many; d_gene: .; CDR3nt: TGTGCCAGCAGGGACTACGAGCAGTACTTC; CDR3aa: CASRDYEQYF
v_gene: TRBV28; j_gene: TRBJ2-7; abundance: many; d_gene: .; CDR3nt: TGTGCCAGCAGTTTAGCCCCAACAGTCCCGAGTACCTACGAGCAGTACTTC; CDR3aa: CASSLAPTVPSTYEQYF
v_gene: TRBV20-1; j_gene: TRBJ1-4; abundance: few; d_gene: TRBD1; CDR3nt: TGCAGTGCTAACGACAGGGGGCGCAATAATGAAAAACTGTTTTTT; CDR3aa: CSANDRGRNNEKLFF
v_gene: TRBV19; j_gene: TRBJ2-1; abundance: few; d_gene: .; CDR3nt: TGTGCCAGTAAAGAATCGGTTTGGGAGGCCACGGGATTACATAGTGAGCAGTTCTTC; CDR3aa: CASKESVWEATGLHSEQFF
v_gene: TRBV12-3/TRBV12-4; j_gene: TRBJ2-5; abundance: .; d_gene: .; CDR3nt: TGTGCCAGCAGTTTAGGAGTTGGGTCGGGAGCACAAAAGACCCAGTACTTC; CDR3aa: CASSLGVGSGAQKTQYF
v_gene: TRBV11-2; j_gene: TRBJ1-2; abundance: many; d_gene: TRBD1; CDR3nt: TGTGCCAGCAGCCAAATACGACAGGGGGAATCCAGAAAGTATGGCTACACCTTC; CDR3aa: CASSQIRQGESRKYGYTF
v_gene: TRBV2; j_gene: TRBJ2-7; abundance: many; d_gene: .; CDR3nt: TGTGCCAGCAGTCCTGGACTAACCACTTACGAGCAGTACTTC; CDR3aa: CASSPGLTTYEQYF
v_gene: TRBV28; j_gene: TRBJ1-1; abundance: many; d_gene: .; CDR3nt: TGTGCCAGCAGTTTAGGGGGAGTGATGAACACTGAAGCTTTCTTT; CDR3aa: CASSLGGVMNTEAFF
v_gene: TRBV14; j_gene: TRBJ1-5; abundance: .; d_gene: TRBD1; CDR3nt: TGTGCCAGCAAAGCGAAAAAGGAGCCAAGTCGTATAATATCTGTGGGGACAGAGGTGGAGCCCCAGCATTTT; CDR3aa: CASKAKKEPSRIISVGTEVEPQHF
v_gene: TRBV5-1; j_gene: TRBJ1-3; abundance: many; d_gene: .; CDR3nt: TGTGCCAGCAGCCCCGGAGGTTCTGGAAACACCATATATTTT; CDR3aa: CASSPGGSGNTIYF
v_gene: TRBV7-2; j_gene: TRBJ2-2; abundance: few; d_gene: TRBD2; CDR3nt: TGTGCCAGCAGCTTGGTGCTAGCGGGAGCCATGGACACCGGGGAGCTGTTTTTT; CDR3aa: CASSLVLAGAMDTGELFF
v_gene: TRBV6-1; j_gene: TRBJ1-1; abundance: .; d_gene: .; CDR3nt: TGTGCCAGCAGCACAGGGTTTGTAGCTTTCTTT; CDR3aa: CASSTGFVAFF
v_gene: TRBV28; j_gene: TRBJ2-2; abundance: .; d_gene: TRBD2; CDR3nt: TGTGCCAGCAGTCCAACTAGCGTTGGGACCGGGGAGCTGTTTTTT; CDR3aa: CASSPTSVGTGELFF
v_gene: TRBV28; j_gene: TRBJ2-1; abundance: many; d_gene: TRBD1; CDR3nt: TGTGCCAGCAGTTTATCATGGGACAGGGGGCTCGACAATGAGCAGTTCTTC; CDR3aa: CASSLSWDRGLDNEQFF
v_gene: TRBV27; j_gene: TRBJ1-2; abundance: many; d_gene: TRBD1; CDR3nt: TGTGCCAGCAGTTCGGGACAGGGTACCTATGGCTACACCTTC; CDR3aa: CASSSGQGTYGYTF
v_gene: TRBV25-1; j_gene: TRBJ2-6; abundance: few; d_gene: .; CDR3nt: TGTGCCAGCAGTGAATTTAGCAGCTTCAACGTCCTGACTTTC; CDR3aa: CASSEFSSFNVLTF
v_gene: TRBV4-1; j_gene: TRBJ1-3; abundance: .; d_gene: .; CDR3nt: TGCGCCAGCAGCACCCGGGACACTGGAAACACCATATATTTT; CDR3aa: CASSTRDTGNTIYF
v_gene: TRBV11-1; j_gene: TRBJ2-5; abundance: .; d_gene: TRBD2; CDR3nt: TGTGCCAGCAGCCGCGGGGGAGAGGGGACCCAGTACTTC; CDR3aa: CASSRGGEGTQYF
v_gene: TRBV27; j_gene: TRBJ2-7; abundance: .; d_gene: TRBD2; CDR3nt: TGTGCCAGCAGTACATCACTTCCGGGACTAGGCAAATCCTACGAGCAGTACTTC; CDR3aa: CASSTSLPGLGKSYEQYF
v_gene: TRBV20-1; j_gene: TRBJ1-2; abundance: many; d_gene: .; CDR3nt: TGCAGTGCTAGAGTTCGACCCTATGGCTACACCTTC; CDR3aa: CSARVRPYGYTF
v_gene: TRBV4-1; j_gene: TRBJ1-4; abundance: .; d_gene: TRBD1; CDR3nt: TGCGCCAGCAGCTTTGGACAGGTCGGTGAAAAACTGTTTTTT; CDR3aa: CASSFGQVGEKLFF
v_gene: TRBV6-2/TRBV6-3; j_gene: TRBJ1-1; abundance: .; d_gene: TRBD1; CDR3nt: TGTGCCAGCAGTTACCGCTTGGGGACAGCGTTCCCTGAAGCTTTCTTT; CDR3aa: CASSYRLGTAFPEAFF
v_gene: TRBV15; j_gene: TRBJ1-5; abundance: many; d_gene: .; CDR3nt: TGTGCCACCAGCAGGAGGACGGGAATCAATCAGCCCCAGCATTTT; CDR3aa: CATSRRTGINQPQHF
v_gene: TRBV18; j_gene: TRBJ2-7; abundance: few; d_gene: .; CDR3nt: TGTGCCAGCTCACCCGACCAGGGGCGGGAGCAGTACTTC; CDR3aa: CASSPDQGREQYF
v_gene: TRBV20-1; j_gene: TRBJ2-6; abundance: .; d_gene: .; CDR3nt: TGCAGTGCTAGAGATTTGGCCTCTGGGGCCAACGTCCTGACTTTC; CDR3aa: CSARDLASGANVLTF
v_gene: TRBV7-2; j_gene: TRBJ2-3; abundance: many; d_gene: TRBD2; CDR3nt: TGTGCCAGCAGCTTAGTTAGCGGGAGCGGCACAGATACGCAGTATTTT; CDR3aa: CASSLVSGSGTDTQYF
v_gene: TRBV6-2/TRBV6-3; j_gene: TRBJ1-2; abundance: .; d_gene: .; CDR3nt: TGTGCCAGCAGGGCCGACAGATCTACCCCCTGGGGCTATGGCTACACCTTC; CDR3aa: CASRADRSTPWGYGYTF
v_gene: TRBV9; j_gene: TRBJ2-2; abundance: few; d_gene: .; CDR3nt: TGTGCCAGCAGCGAAAAGGGGGTTGGGATCGGGGAGCTGTTTTTT; CDR3aa: CASSEKGVGIGELFF
v_gene: TRBV3-1; j_gene: TRBJ2-2; abundance: many; d_gene: .; CDR3nt: TGTGCCAGCAGCCAAGATCAAGGGAGACAGTTGAACACCGGGGAGCTGTTTTTT; CDR3aa: CASSQDQGRQLNTGELFF
v_gene: TRBV7-9; j_gene: TRBJ2-3; abundance: many; d_gene: .; CDR3nt: TGTGCCAGCAGCTCATACCGGGCCGATACGCAGTATTTT; CDR3aa: CASSSYRADTQYF
v_gene: TRBV20-1; j_gene: TRBJ1-1; abundance: many; d_gene: .; CDR3nt: TGCAGTGCTAGAGTCCGGGCAGGAGCTTTCTTT; CDR3aa: CSARVRAGAFF
v_gene: TRBV29-1; j_gene: TRBJ2-1; abundance: many; d_gene: .; CDR3nt: TGCAGCGTTACCTGGGAGTTAATATCAGACAATGAGCAGTTCTTC; CDR3aa: CSVTWELISDNEQFF
v_gene: TRBV3-1; j_gene: TRBJ2-1; abundance: many; d_gene: TRBD2; CDR3nt: TGTGCCAGCAGCCTACTAGCGGGAGTCTCCAATGAGCAGTTCTTC; CDR3aa: CASSLLAGVSNEQFF
v_gene: TRBV11-2; j_gene: TRBJ2-7; abundance: many; d_gene: .; CDR3nt: TGTGCCAGCAGCCGAACGACAGGGAGGGATGCCGAGCAGTACTTC; CDR3aa: CASSRTTGRDAEQYF
v_gene: TRBV29-1; j_gene: TRBJ1-4; abundance: few; d_gene: .; CDR3nt: TGCAGCGTTTATGGGAGTAATGAAAAACTGTTTTTT; CDR3aa: CSVYGSNEKLFF
v_gene: TRBV19; j_gene: TRBJ1-5; abundance: many; d_gene: .; CDR3nt: TGTGCCAGTAATTCAGGACAGCGGAATCAGCCCCAGCATTTT; CDR3aa: CASNSGQRNQPQHF
v_gene: TRBV28; j_gene: TRBJ2-2; abundance: many; d_gene: .; CDR3nt: TGTGCCAGCAGTCTACCTTATGGCGTGGGGAACACCGGGGAGCTGTTTTTT; CDR3aa: CASSLPYGVGNTGELFF
v_gene: TRBV2; j_gene: TRBJ2-3; abundance: many; d_gene: .; CDR3nt: TGTGCCAGCAGTGATCCCGGCAGCACAGATACGCAGTATTTT; CDR3aa: CASSDPGSTDTQYF
v_gene: TRBV9; j_gene: TRBJ2-7; abundance: few; d_gene: .; CDR3nt: TGTGCCAGCAGCGCCGGGGACGGAAGCTACGAGCAGTACTTC; CDR3aa: CASSAGDGSYEQYF
v_gene: TRBV2; j_gene: TRBJ2-1; abundance: .; d_gene: TRBD2; CDR3nt: TGTGCCAGCAGTGAAACAGCGGGAGGGCCCCATGAGCAGTTCTTC; CDR3aa: CASSETAGGPHEQFF